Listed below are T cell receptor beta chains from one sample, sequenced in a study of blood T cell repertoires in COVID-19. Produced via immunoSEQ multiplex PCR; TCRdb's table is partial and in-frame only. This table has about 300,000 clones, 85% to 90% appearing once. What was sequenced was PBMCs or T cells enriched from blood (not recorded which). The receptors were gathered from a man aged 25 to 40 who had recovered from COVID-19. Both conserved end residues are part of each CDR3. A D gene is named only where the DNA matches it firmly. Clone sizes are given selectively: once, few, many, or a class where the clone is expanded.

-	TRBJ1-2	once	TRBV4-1	TGCGCCAGCAGCCAAGAGAGGCCCTATGGCTACACCTTC	CASSQERPYGYTF
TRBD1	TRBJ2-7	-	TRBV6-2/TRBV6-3	TGTGCCAGCAGTTCACCGGACAGGGGGCCTGGCGACGAGCAGTACTTC	CASSSPDRGPGDEQYF
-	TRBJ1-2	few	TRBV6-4	TGTGCCAGCAGTGACAGGGGTGATGGCTACACCTTC	CASSDRGDGYTF
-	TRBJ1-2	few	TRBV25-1	TGTGCCAGCAGTGATTGGGACAATGGCTATGGCTACACCTTC	CASSDWDNGYGYTF
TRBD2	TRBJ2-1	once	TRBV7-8	TGTGCCAGCAGCTCCCCCGGGACTAGCGGGTTGGGTGAGCAGTTCTTC	CASSSPGTSGLGEQFF
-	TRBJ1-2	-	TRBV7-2	TGTGCCAGCACCCCCCGGCAGGTTTACTATGGCTACACCTTC	CASTPRQVYYGYTF
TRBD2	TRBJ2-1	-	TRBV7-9	TGTGCCAGCAGCCCCCTCCGGGGACTAGCGGGCGATGAGCAGTTCTTC	CASSPLRGLAGDEQFF
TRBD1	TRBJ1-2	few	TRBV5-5	TGTGCCAGCAGCTCAGGGGGCTTCTATGGCTACACCTTC	CASSSGGFYGYTF
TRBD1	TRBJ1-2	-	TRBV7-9	TGTGCCAGCAGCCCCGGACAGGGGGACCTTCTCTATGGCTACACCTTC	CASSPGQGDLLYGYTF
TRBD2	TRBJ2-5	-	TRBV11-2	TGTGCCAGCAGCTTACACGCGGGAGTAGAGACCCAGTACTTC	CASSLHAGVETQYF
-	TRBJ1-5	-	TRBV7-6	TGTGCCAGCAGCCCCCTAAATCAGCCCCAGCATTTT	CASSPLNQPQHF
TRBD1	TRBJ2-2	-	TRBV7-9	TGTGCCAGCAGCCGAGCAGGGACAGGGATAAACACCGGGGAGCTGTTTTTT	CASSRAGTGINTGELFF
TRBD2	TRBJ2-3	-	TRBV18	TGTGCCAGCTCACCCGAGCGGGGGGGCCCAGATACGCAGTATTTT	CASSPERGGPDTQYF
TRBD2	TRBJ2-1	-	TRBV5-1	TGCGCCAGCAGCTTCCCAGCCCCGGGACTAGCGGTCTACAATGAGCAGTTCTTC	CASSFPAPGLAVYNEQFF
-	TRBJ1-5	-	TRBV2	TGTGCCAGCAGTGACGGCGCGGGTCCCTTAAGCAATCAGCCCCAGCATTTT	CASSDGAGPLSNQPQHF
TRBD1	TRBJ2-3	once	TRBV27	TGTGCCCTCGGGACAGGGGGCACAGATACGCAGTATTTT	CALGTGGTDTQYF
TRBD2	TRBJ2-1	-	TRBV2	TGTGCCAGCAGGATACTAGCGCTCTCCTACAATGAGCAGTTCTTC	CASRILALSYNEQFF
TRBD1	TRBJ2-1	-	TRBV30	TGTGCCTGGAGTGCCGGACAGGGGGGGAATGAGCAGTTCTTC	CAWSAGQGGNEQFF
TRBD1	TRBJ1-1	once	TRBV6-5	TGTGCCAGCAGGTTACAGGGGGCGGTTGGCACTGAAGCTTTCTTT	CASRLQGAVGTEAFF
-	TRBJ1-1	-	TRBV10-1	TGCGCCAGCTCCCTTGCTGTACAGGGGAACACTGAAGCTTTCTTT	CASSLAVQGNTEAFF
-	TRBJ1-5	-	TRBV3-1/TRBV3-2	TGTGCCAGCAGCGCCCGGGTATCGGGCAATCAGCCCCAGCATTTT	CASSARVSGNQPQHF
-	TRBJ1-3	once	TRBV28	TGTGCCAGCGGAAACGGGGGGGCGCCTGGAAACACCATATATTTT	CASGNGGAPGNTIYF
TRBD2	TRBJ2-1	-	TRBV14	TGTGCCAGCAGCCAAGCTAGCGGGATATACAATGAGCAGTTCTTC	CASSQASGIYNEQFF
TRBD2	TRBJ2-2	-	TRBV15	TGTGCCACCAGCAGAGATATCGCGACTAGCGGGGGCACCGGGGAGCTGTTTTTT	CATSRDIATSGGTGELFF
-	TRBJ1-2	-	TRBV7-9	TGTGCCAGCGGGGGCGGAACCTATGGCTACACCTTC	CASGGGTYGYTF
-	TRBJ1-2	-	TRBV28	TGTGCCAGCAGTGTCCCCGACACTAACTATGGCTACACCTTC	CASSVPDTNYGYTF
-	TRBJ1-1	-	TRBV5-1	TGCGCCAGCAGCTTATTCGAAGCTTCGAACACTGAAGCTTTCTTT	CASSLFEASNTEAFF
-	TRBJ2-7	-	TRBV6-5	TGTGCCAGCAGTTATGAGCAGGTGCAGTACTTC	CASSYEQVQYF
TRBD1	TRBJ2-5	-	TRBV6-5	TGTGCCAGCAGTTCGACAGGGACCCAAGAGACCCAGTACTTC	CASSSTGTQETQYF
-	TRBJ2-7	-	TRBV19	TGTGCCAGTAGTATGAACAGTGGAACCTCCTACGAGCAGTACTTC	CASSMNSGTSYEQYF
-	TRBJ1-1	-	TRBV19	TGTGCCAGTAGAATTCGCAGGGGCACTGAAGCTTTCTTT	CASRIRRGTEAFF
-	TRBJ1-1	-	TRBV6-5	TGTGCCAGCAGTTACCCCGAGAGGGCGAACACTGAAGCTTTCTTT	CASSYPERANTEAFF
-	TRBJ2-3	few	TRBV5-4	TGTGCCAGCAGCGCGGGACAGACCAGCACAGATACGCAGTATTTT	CASSAGQTSTDTQYF
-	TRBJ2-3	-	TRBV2	TGTGCCAGCAGTGCCTACAGGAGTGGCACAGATACGCAGTATTTT	CASSAYRSGTDTQYF
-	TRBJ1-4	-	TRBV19	TGTGCCAGTAGTATAGCCGGGACTGCAACTAATGAAAAACTGTTTTTT	CASSIAGTATNEKLFF
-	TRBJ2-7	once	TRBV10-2	TGCGCCAGCAGTGAGTCGGGGGTAGGGGGCGAGCAGTACTTC	CASSESGVGGEQYF
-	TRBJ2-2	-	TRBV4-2	TGTGCCAGCAGCCAAGATCGTCGTAGCGGCAACACCGGGGAGCTGTTTTTT	CASSQDRRSGNTGELFF
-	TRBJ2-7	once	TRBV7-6	TGTGCCAGCAGCTTGAGAGGGAGGTACGAGCAGTACTTC	CASSLRGRYEQYF
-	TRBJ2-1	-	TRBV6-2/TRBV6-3	TGTGCCAGCAGTTGGGACTGGGACAATGAGCAGTTCTTC	CASSWDWDNEQFF
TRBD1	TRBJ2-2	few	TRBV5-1	TGCGCCAGCAGGCGACAGGGCGCGAACACCGGGGAGCTGTTTTTT	CASRRQGANTGELFF
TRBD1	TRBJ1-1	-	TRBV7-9	TGTGCCAGCAGCCCCCAATCAGGGGGGTCTGCCACTGAAGCTTTCTTT	CASSPQSGGSATEAFF
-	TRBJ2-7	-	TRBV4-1	TGCGCCAGCAGCCAAGATCGAACATCCTACGAGCAGTACTTC	CASSQDRTSYEQYF
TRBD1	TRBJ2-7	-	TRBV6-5	TGTGCCAGCAGTTACTCCGGGACAGGGGGCTACGAGCAGTACTTC	CASSYSGTGGYEQYF
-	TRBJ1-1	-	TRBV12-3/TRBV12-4	TGTGCCAGCACCCAGACAGCGAACACTGAAGCTTTCTTT	CASTQTANTEAFF
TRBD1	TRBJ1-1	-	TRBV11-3	TGTGCCAGCAGCGCTAGAACAGGGGGCATCAATGTGGCTTTCTTT	CASSARTGGINVAFF
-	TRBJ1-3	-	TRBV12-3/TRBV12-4	TGTGCCAGCAGTTTTGGACAGGGAAACACCATATATTTT	CASSFGQGNTIYF
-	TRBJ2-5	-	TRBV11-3	TGTGCCAGCAGCTTTTCTGCGGGCGCGATGGAGACCCAGTACTTC	CASSFSAGAMETQYF
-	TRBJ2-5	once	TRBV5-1	TGCGCCAGCAGCTCCAGGGAGGCCGAGACCCAGTACTTC	CASSSREAETQYF
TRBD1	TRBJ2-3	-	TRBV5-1	TGCGCCAGCGGGATACAGGGGTTAGAGCAAGATACGCAGTATTTT	CASGIQGLEQDTQYF
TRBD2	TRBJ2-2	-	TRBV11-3	TGTGCCAGCAGCGCGGGACTAGCGGGAAGCACCGGGGAGCTGTTTTTT	CASSAGLAGSTGELFF
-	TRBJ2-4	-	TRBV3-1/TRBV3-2	TGTGCCAGCAGCCAAGACACAGGGATGAGAAACATTCAGTACTTC	CASSQDTGMRNIQYF
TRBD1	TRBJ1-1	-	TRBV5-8	TGTGCCAGCAGCTTGGGGCAGGGGGGCACTGAAGCTTTCTTT	CASSLGQGGTEAFF
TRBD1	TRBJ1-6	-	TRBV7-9	TGTGCCAGCAGCTCGGGGACAGGGGAAAATTCACCCCTCCACTTT	CASSSGTGENSPLHF
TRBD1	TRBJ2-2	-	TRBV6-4	TGTGCCAGCAGTGACGAGGGGGCAGTAAACACCGGGGAGCTGTTTTTT	CASSDEGAVNTGELFF
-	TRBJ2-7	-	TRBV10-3	TGTGCCATCAGCCAGACAGCTACGACCTCCTACGAGCAGTACTTC	CAISQTATTSYEQYF
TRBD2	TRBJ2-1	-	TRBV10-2	TGCGCCAGCACTCGGACTAGCGGGGTCGCCTCCTACAATGAGCAGTTCTTC	CASTRTSGVASYNEQFF
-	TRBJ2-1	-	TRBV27	TGTGCCAGCAGTCTCGTGTGGGGCGCTGGTTACAATGAGCAGTTCTTC	CASSLVWGAGYNEQFF
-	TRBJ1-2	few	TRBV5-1	TGCGCCAGCAGCCCCTCCACAGGCCTCAATCGGGGCTACACCTTC	CASSPSTGLNRGYTF
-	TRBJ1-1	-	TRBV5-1	TGCGCCAGCAGCTTGGGGGCCAACCGAGGGACTGAAGCTTTCTTT	CASSLGANRGTEAFF
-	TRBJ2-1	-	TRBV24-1	TGTGCCACCAGTGATCAACTAGTGGGGGGTTCCGGTGAGCAGTTCTTC	CATSDQLVGGSGEQFF